This T cell receptor (beta chain) was sequenced in a study of shared clonotypes between healthy human individuals. The overall study: Three CD4 naive, three CD4 memory, two CD8 naive and one CD8 memory plate were used per donor.

Data came from immunoSEQ multiplex PCR; TCRdb stores just in-frame clones and leaves some out. The sample lists about 990,000 clones; approximately 78% were seen once. General study results and limits: Only blood was sampled, and tissue TCR repertoires likely differ from blood ones. In general, naive subsets displayed greater estimated richness than memory subsets did.

Concerning this clone: Its antigen remains unknown.

From germline, CDR1 is LNHDA and CDR2 SQIVND (reference sequence). Deletions cut 11 bases from V and 4 bases from J, with 12 bases between. This CDR3 is built from 12 residues. The chain carries TRBV19 and TRBJ2-1; D could derive from TRBD1 or TRBD2 (5 bases each). Sequences were obtained from memory CD4+ T cells from PBMCs. Regarding subset: CD45RA-negative fraction. The clonotype comes from a man younger than 35 in good health. Some clones in this sample may be carry-over from other donors' samples. DNA for the CDR3: TGTGCCTCTACCGGGACGTACAATGAGCAGTTCTTC. This codes for CASTGTYNEQFF.